The 13 T cell receptor beta chains listed next were all sequenced from one sample in a study of blood T cell repertoires in COVID-19. This table comes from immunoSEQ multiplex PCR, and its TCRdb copy is limited to in-frame clones, with some not included. Seen here are around 270,000 clones, roughly 86% observed once, and the top ten hold roughly 5%. Sequenced: peripheral blood. The receptor set was obtained from a woman aged 60 to 75 with COVID-19, enrolled during active disease.

The chain carries TRBV15 and TRBJ2-7, with TRBD1 as a possible D gene (5 bases). The CDR3 runs 15 residues. The germline V gene has CDR1 LNHNV and CDR2 YYDKDF (reference sequence). Deletions cut 0 bases from V and 2 bases from J, with 11 bases between. The CDR3 region has the DNA TGTGCCACCAGCAGAGAGACAGCCGTAACCTACGAGCAGTACTTC. This encodes CATSRETAVTYEQYF.

The chain joins TRBV6-2 or TRBV6-3 to TRBJ2-7; unclear D gene. This CDR3 spans 11 amino acids. Germline values: CDR1 MNHEY, CDR2 SVGEGT. V was cut by 5 bases and J by 2 bases, with 4 bases left in between. The CDR3 DNA is TGTGCCAGCAGTGAGACCTACGAGCAGTACTTC. It specifies CASSETYEQYF.

This clone was detected only a few times. This chain uses TRBV4-2 with TRBJ1-6, with D hard to call. This CDR3 is 13 amino acids long. Trimming pared 1 base from V and 10 bases from J, leaving 8 bases between. Germline values: CDR1 LGHNA, CDR2 YNFKEQ. CDR3 bases: TGTGCCAGCAGCCAAGGTCAGGAATCACCCCTCCACTTT. This codes for CASSQGQESPLHF.

The rearrangement joins TRBV7-9 to TRBJ1-5; D gene unclear. V lost 1 base and J 0 bases, leaving 10 bases between the germline ends. Germline assignment: CDR1 SEHNR and CDR2 FQNEAQ (reference sequence). This CDR3 is built from 16 residues. CDR3 residues: CASSLGVAGSNQPQHF. CDR3 in DNA: TGTGCCAGCAGCTTAGGGGTTGCGGGTAGCAATCAGCCCCAGCATTTT. The whole variable domain, filled in from reference TRBV7-9 and TRBJ1-5, reads DTGVSQNPRHKITKRGQNVTFRCDPISEHNRLYWYRQTLGQGPEFLTYFQNEAQLEKSRLLSDRFSAERPKGSFSTLEIQRTEQGDSAMYLCASSLGVAGSNQPQHFGDGTRLSIL.

This sequence joins TRBV9 and TRBJ2-7, with D possibly matching TRBD1 (6 bases). CDR3 length: 15 residues. Trimming removed 3 bases from V and 2 bases from J, with 15 bases in between. Germline CDR1 SGDLS, CDR2 YYNGEE. CDR3 in DNA: TGTGCCAGCAGCGCCGACCGGGACACCGCCTACGAGCAGTACTTC. Protein product: CASSADRDTAYEQYF.

This chain uses TRBV28 with TRBJ2-7, with D unclear. From germline, CDR1 is MDHEN and CDR2 SYDVKM. Trimming stripped 0 bases from V and 0 bases from J, with 12 bases between. This CDR3 has 16 residues. The CDR3 is CASSLWARPSSYEQYF. CDR3 sequence (DNA): TGTGCCAGCAGTTTATGGGCCAGGCCAAGCTCCTACGAGCAGTACTTC.

The chain joins TRBV21-1 to TRBJ2-7; the table's D call, TRBD1, has no DNA check behind it. TRBV21-1 has pseudogene status. The CDR3 runs 14 residues. The CDR3 loop reads CASSKALFRIEQYF. DNA for the CDR3: TGTGCCAGCAGCAAAGCGCTTTTCAGGATTGAGCAGTACTTC.

The chain couples TRBV28 to TRBJ1-5; D might be TRBD1 (6 bases). The germline gives CDR1 MDHEN, CDR2 SYDVKM. This CDR3 contains 16 residues. Trimming took 6 bases from V and 1 from J, leaving 16 bases between them. The CDR3 reads CASRGGGGPSNQPQHF. The CDR3, as DNA: TGTGCCAGCAGAGGTGGTGGGGGCCCGAGCAATCAGCCCCAGCATTTT.

The CDR3 reads CASSSSAYNSPLHF. The CDR3 DNA sequence: TGTGCCAGCAGTTCCTCGGCCTATAATTCACCCCTCCACTTT. J is TRBJ1-6 and V is TRBV5-6; D gene unclear. This CDR3 is 14 amino acids long. CDR1 SGHDT and CDR2 YYEEEE come from the germline V gene. The ends were cut back, 5 bases at V and 2 bases at J, with 8 bases in the middle.

The chain has TRBV18 and TRBJ2-7; 11 nucleotides match TRBD2. This CDR3 has 15 amino acids. Germline loops: CDR1 KGHSH, CDR2 LQKENI. J lost 3 bases, V lost 6 bases, and 7 bases had no gene match. CDR3 sequence: CASSQTSGRFYEQYF. CDR3 in DNA: TGTGCCAGCTCTCAAACTAGCGGGAGATTCTACGAGCAGTACTTC.

In DNA, the CDR3 is TGTGCCAGCAGCCCCTCAGGGTTGCATGGCTACACCTTC. It codes for CASSPSGLHGYTF. The chain recombines TRBV7-2 with TRBJ1-2; tentative D call: TRBD1 (5 bases). The V end was cut by 5 bases, the J end by 6 bases, with 13 bases between. The CDR3 runs 13 residues. Germline loops: CDR1 SGHTA, CDR2 FQGNSA.

The chain employs TRBV30 and TRBJ1-1, with D unclear. The V gene lost 4 bases and the J gene lost 10 bases, with 19 bases spanning the gap. Germline V gene data show CDR1 as GTSNPN and CDR2 as SVGIG (reference sequence). The CDR3 is 13 residues long. The CDR3 loop is CAWTENSNSRAFF. The CDR3 DNA follows: TGTGCCTGGACAGAAAACAGTAACTCGAGAGCTTTCTTT.

This chain uses TRBV24-1 with TRBJ2-2; 10 bases match TRBD1. Germline values: CDR1 KGHDR, CDR2 SFDVKD. With 4 bases clipped from V and 3 bases from J, the junction kept 7 bases outside the gene matches. This CDR3 has 17 amino acids. This CDR3 is CATSDTTGGWDTGELFF. DNA for the CDR3: TGTGCCACCAGTGACACGACAGGGGGCTGGGACACCGGGGAGCTGTTTTTT.